This T cell receptor (beta chain) was identified in a study of response to subunit inactivated influenza vaccine. The V and J ends lost 0 bases and 5 bases respectively, with 16 bases between them. CDR1 and CDR2 from the germline V gene are GTSNPN and SVGIG (reference sequence). This CDR3 contains 15 residues. TCRdb called the RT-PCR reads again in MiXCR, with one record for every CDR3 protein. The sample has roughly 520,000 distinct CDR3 sequences, about 25% seen once. Comment on this clonotype: Its antigen is currently unknown.

Findings and caveats of the study: The authors suggested that every seasonal influenza vaccination recruits few new T cells.

The sample was CD4+ T cells sorted from PBMCs, taken about 5 days after vaccination. This TCR was recovered from a man in his forties or fifties who received an inactivated influenza vaccine. V usage is TRBV30 and J usage is TRBJ1-1; D is ambiguous. The CDR3 reads CAWSVDMGIRTEAFF. CDR3 sequence (DNA): TGTGCCTGGAGTGTAGATATGGGGATTAGGACTGAAGCTTTCTTT.